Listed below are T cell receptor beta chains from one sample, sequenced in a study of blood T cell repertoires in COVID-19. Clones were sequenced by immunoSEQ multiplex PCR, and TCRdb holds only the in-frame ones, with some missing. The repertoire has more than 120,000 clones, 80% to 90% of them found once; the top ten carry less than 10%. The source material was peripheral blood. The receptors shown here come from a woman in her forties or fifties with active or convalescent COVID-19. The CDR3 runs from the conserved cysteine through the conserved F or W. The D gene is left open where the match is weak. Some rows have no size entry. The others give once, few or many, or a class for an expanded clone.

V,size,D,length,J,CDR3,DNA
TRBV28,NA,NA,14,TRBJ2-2,CASSFPGYTGELFF,TGTGCCAGCAGTTTCCCAGGGTATACCGGGGAGCTGTTTTTT
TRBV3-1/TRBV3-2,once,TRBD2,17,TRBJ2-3,CASSPTRLAGVGDTQYF,TGTGCCAGCAGCCCCACGAGGCTAGCGGGAGTGGGAGATACGCAGTATTTT
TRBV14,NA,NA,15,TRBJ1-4,CASSQGGRAGEKLFF,TGTGCCAGCAGCCAAGGAGGAAGGGCGGGTGAAAAACTGTTTTTT
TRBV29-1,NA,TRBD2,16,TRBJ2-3,CSVEEWGRGDTDTQYF,TGCAGCGTTGAAGAATGGGGGAGGGGAGACACAGATACGCAGTATTTT
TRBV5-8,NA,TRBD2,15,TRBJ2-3,CASRRKRGGTDTQYF,TGTGCCAGCAGAAGAAAGCGGGGGGGGACAGATACGCAGTATTTT
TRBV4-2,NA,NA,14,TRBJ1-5,CASSQGTVNQPQHF,TGTGCCAGCAGCCAAGGAACAGTTAATCAGCCCCAGCATTTT
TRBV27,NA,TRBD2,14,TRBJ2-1,CASRSGSQNNEQFF,TGTGCCAGCAGGAGCGGGAGTCAGAACAATGAGCAGTTCTTC
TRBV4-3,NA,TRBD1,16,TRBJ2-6,CASSEDRGSGANVLTF,TGCGCCAGCAGCGAAGACAGGGGCTCTGGGGCCAACGTCCTGACTTTC
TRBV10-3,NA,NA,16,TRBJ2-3,CAISGRAGTITDTQYF,TGTGCCATCAGTGGCAGGGCGGGAACTATCACAGATACGCAGTATTTT
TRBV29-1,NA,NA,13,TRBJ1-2,CSVAGDANYGYTF,TGCAGCGTTGCGGGAGACGCTAACTATGGCTACACCTTC
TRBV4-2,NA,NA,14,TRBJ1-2,CASSQEDSNYGYTF,TGTGCCAGCAGCCAGGAGGACAGTAACTATGGCTACACCTTC
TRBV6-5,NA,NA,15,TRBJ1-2,CASSNQFLLPYGYTF,TGTGCCAGCAGCAACCAGTTCCTGCTCCCCTATGGCTACACCTTC
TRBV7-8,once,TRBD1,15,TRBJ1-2,CASSPLTGQVYGYTF,TGTGCCAGCAGCCCCTTGACGGGACAGGTATATGGCTACACCTTC
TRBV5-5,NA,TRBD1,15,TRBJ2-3,CATRLGPGGSDTQYF,TGTGCCACCCGTCTCGGGCCAGGGGGTTCGGATACGCAGTATTTT
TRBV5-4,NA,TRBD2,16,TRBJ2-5,CASSSRGLAGIETQYF,TGTGCCAGCAGCTCCCGTGGACTAGCGGGGATAGAGACCCAGTACTTC
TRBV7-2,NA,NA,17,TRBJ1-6,CASSSPGLQPYNSPLHF,TGTGCCAGCAGCTCACCGGGACTACAGCCCTATAATTCACCCCTCCACTTT
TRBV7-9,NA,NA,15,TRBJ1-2,CASSLIGESLYGYTF,TGTGCCAGCAGCTTAATCGGAGAGTCTCTCTATGGCTACACCTTC
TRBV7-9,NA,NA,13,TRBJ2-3,CASSFLGTDTQYF,TGTGCCAGCAGCTTCCTCGGCACAGATACGCAGTATTTT
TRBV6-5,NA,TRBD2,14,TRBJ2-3,CASSHLAGTDTQYF,TGTGCCAGCAGTCATCTAGCGGGCACAGATACGCAGTATTTT
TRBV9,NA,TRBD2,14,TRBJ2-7,CASSLGLAGVEQYF,TGTGCCAGCAGCCTGGGACTAGCGGGAGTAGAGCAGTACTTC
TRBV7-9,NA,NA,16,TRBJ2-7,CASSPSSGLSDYEQYF,TGTGCCAGCAGTCCATCCTCGGGACTTTCTGACTACGAGCAGTACTTC
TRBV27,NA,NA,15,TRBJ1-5,CASSLGAAGNQPQHF,TGTGCCAGCAGTTTAGGGGCGGCCGGGAATCAGCCCCAGCATTTT
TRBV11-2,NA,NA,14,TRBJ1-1,CASSTRQTNTEAFF,TGTGCCAGCAGCACCCGACAGACGAACACTGAAGCTTTCTTT
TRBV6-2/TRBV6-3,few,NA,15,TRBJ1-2,CASSFKQGNHIGYTF,TGTGCCAGCAGTTTCAAACAGGGCAACCATATCGGCTACACCTTC
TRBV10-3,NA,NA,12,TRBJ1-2,CAISGGGHGYTF,TGTGCCATCAGTGGGGGGGGGCATGGCTACACCTTC
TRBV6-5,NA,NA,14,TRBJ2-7,CASITGRILREQYF,TGTGCCAGCATCACGGGGAGGATCCTACGCGAGCAGTACTTC
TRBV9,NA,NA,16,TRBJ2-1,CASSVLWRAPYNEQFF,TGTGCCAGCAGCGTTCTATGGCGGGCACCATACAATGAGCAGTTCTTC
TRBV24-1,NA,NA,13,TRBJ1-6,CATMDTKNSPLHF,TGTGCCACCATGGACACTAAAAATTCACCCCTCCACTTT
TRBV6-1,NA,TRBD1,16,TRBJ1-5,CASSGTGVYSNQPQHF,TGTGCCAGCAGTGGGACAGGGGTTTATAGCAATCAGCCCCAGCATTTT
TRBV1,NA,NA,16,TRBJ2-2,CTSSPGDREIHGELFF,TGCACCAGCAGCCCAGGGGACAGGGAAATTCACGGGGAGCTGTTTTTT
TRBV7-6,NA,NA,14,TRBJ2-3,CASSLGDSDDTQYF,TGTGCCAGCAGCTTAGGAGACTCCGATGATACGCAGTATTTT
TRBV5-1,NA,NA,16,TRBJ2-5,CASSFGQNSLQETQYF,TGCGCCAGCAGCTTTGGACAGAATTCCCTCCAAGAGACCCAGTACTTC
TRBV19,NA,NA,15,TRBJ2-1,CASTPGGLAYNEQFF,TGTGCCAGTACCCCCGGAGGCCTAGCCTACAATGAGCAGTTCTTC
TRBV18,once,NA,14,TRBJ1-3,CASSPPGPGNTIYF,TGTGCCAGCTCACCACCGGGGCCTGGAAACACCATATATTTT
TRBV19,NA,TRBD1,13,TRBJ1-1,CASRGQGNTEAFF,TGTGCCAGTAGGGGACAGGGGAACACTGAAGCTTTCTTT
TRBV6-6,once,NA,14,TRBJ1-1,CASLTRNLNTEAFF,TGTGCCAGCCTCACTAGGAATCTCAACACTGAAGCTTTCTTT
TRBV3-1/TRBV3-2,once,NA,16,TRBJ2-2,CASSHPTGSNTGELFF,TGTGCCAGCAGCCACCCGACAGGTTCGAACACCGGGGAGCTGTTTTTT
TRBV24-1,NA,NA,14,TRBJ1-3,CATSDVNSGNTIYF,TGTGCCACCAGTGATGTCAACTCTGGAAACACCATATATTTT
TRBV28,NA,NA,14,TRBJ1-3,CASSQITRGNTIYF,TGTGCCAGCAGCCAGATCACTAGGGGAAACACCATATATTTT
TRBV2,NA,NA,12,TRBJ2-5,CASSLGPETQYF,TGTGCCAGCAGCCTAGGTCCAGAGACCCAGTACTTC
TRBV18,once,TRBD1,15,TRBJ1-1,CASSLSGQGWTEAFF,TGTGCCAGCTCCCTGTCTGGACAGGGTTGGACTGAAGCTTTCTTT
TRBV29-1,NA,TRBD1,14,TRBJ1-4,CSVEAAGGNEKLFF,TGCAGCGTTGAAGCGGCAGGGGGGAATGAAAAACTGTTTTTT
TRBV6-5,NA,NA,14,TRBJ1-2,CASSYHGGNYGYTF,TGTGCCAGCAGTTACCACGGAGGGAACTATGGCTACACCTTC
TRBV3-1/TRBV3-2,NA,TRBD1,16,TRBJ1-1,CASSQTGIYRNTEAFF,TGTGCCAGCAGCCAGACAGGGATATACCGAAACACTGAAGCTTTCTTT
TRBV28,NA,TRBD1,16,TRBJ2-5,CASRTGYLLQQETQYF,TGTGCCAGTAGGACAGGCTACTTACTACAACAAGAGACCCAGTACTTC
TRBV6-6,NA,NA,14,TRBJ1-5,CASSSNGGSQPQHF,TGTGCCAGCAGTTCCAATGGGGGGAGCCAGCCCCAGCATTTT
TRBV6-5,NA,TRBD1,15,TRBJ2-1,CASNNGQELYNEQFF,TGTGCCAGCAACAACGGACAGGAACTTTACAATGAGCAGTTCTTC
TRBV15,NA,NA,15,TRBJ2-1,CATSTVYSSYNEQFF,TGTGCCACCAGCACCGTTTATAGCTCCTACAATGAGCAGTTCTTC
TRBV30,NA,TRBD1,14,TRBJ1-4,CAWRRDSVNEKLFF,TGTGCCTGGAGGAGGGACAGTGTTAATGAAAAACTGTTTTTT
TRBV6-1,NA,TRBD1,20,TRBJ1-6,CASSDLLLAFRTGFYSPLHF,TGTGCCAGCAGTGACCTCCTCCTCGCTTTTCGGACAGGGTTCTATTCACCCCTCCACTTT
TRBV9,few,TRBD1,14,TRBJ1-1,CASSEGQMNTEAFF,TGTGCCAGCAGCGAGGGACAGATGAACACTGAAGCTTTCTTT
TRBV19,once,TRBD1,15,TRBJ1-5,CASSELGQVHQPQHF,TGTGCCAGTAGTGAGTTGGGACAGGTCCATCAGCCCCAGCATTTT